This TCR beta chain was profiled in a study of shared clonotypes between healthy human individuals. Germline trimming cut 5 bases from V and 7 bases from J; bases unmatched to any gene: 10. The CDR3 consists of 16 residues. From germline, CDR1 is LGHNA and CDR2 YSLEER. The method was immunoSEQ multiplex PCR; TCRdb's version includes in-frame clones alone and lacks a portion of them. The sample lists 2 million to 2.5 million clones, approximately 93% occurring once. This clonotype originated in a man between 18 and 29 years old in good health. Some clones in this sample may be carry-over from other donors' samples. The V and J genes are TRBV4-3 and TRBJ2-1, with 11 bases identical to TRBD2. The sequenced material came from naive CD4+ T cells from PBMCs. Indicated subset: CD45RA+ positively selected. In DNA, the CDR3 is TGCGCCAGCAGCTCACTAGCGGGGGCTGGAGGGAATGAGCAGTTCTTC. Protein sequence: CASSSLAGAGGNEQFF.